This entry is about one T cell receptor beta chain. Its specificity is unknown. These data are taken from a study of T cells and Merkel cell carcinoma outcomes. Sequenced by immunoSEQ multiplex PCR; TCRdb stores in-frame clones only, minus some. This sample has fewer than 25,000 clones, with over 70% found just once. The study's findings and limits: Repertoire plus T-cell density reportedly predicted Merkel cell carcinoma outcomes.

Between the trimmed V and J ends, which lost 11 bases and 1 base, there was a span of 18 bases. The CDR3 is 15 residues long. Germline assignment: CDR1 MGHDK and CDR2 SYGVNS. Sequencing was carried out using tumor tissue from Merkel cell carcinoma. The V and J genes are TRBV25-1 and TRBJ2-1, with a tentative D call TRBD2 (6 bases). This clonotype was obtained from a human donor with Merkel cell carcinoma. CDR3 residues: CAHGGRGNSYNEQFF. The CDR3 region has the DNA TGTGCCCACGGGGGTAGAGGCAATTCCTACAATGAGCAGTTCTTC.